Below, one T cell receptor (beta chain) is given with its context. Its antigen is still unknown. The data are from a study of graft-versus-host responses after intestinal transplantation. Broader study findings: Early post-transplant HvG declines showed an association with peak circulating GvH clone levels.

The CDR3 extends over 12 amino acids. Germline values: CDR1 LNHDA, CDR2 SQIVND (reference sequence). Trimming left V 3 bases short and J 5 bases short, with 5 bases between. Using immunoSEQ multiplex PCR, the repertoire was profiled, and TCRdb retains in-frame clones only, with some absent. The repertoire consists of about 88,000 clones, with more than 90% occurring once and the leading ten covering about 0.28%. V usage is TRBV19 and J usage is TRBJ2-4; no firm D call. The clonotype originates from a human donor who received an intestinal transplant. Sequencing used unstimulated CD4+ T cells sorted from spleen or lymph node cells, obtained before intestinal transplant. CDR3 sequence (DNA): TGTGCCAGTAGTATCGTTCAAAACATTCAGTACTTC. Translating it yields CASSIVQNIQYF.